The 19 T cell receptor beta chains in this list originate from one sample, sequenced in a study of control samples from healthy donors and cancer patients. Clones were sequenced by immunoSEQ multiplex PCR, and TCRdb holds only the in-frame ones, with some missing. The sample shows about 42,000 clones, approximately 87% of them seen only once. The sample comprised blood. These TCRs come from a man aged 55 to 69 in good health.

The genes are TRBV11-1 and TRBJ2-2, with no clear D. The germline V and J ends were trimmed by 7 bases and 1 base, with 13 bases remaining between them. Germline CDR1 is SGHAT and CDR2 is FQDESV (reference sequence). The CDR3 has 15 residues. For the CDR3, the DNA is TGTGCCAGCAAGTTGGAGTGGGTGAACACCGGGGAGCTGTTTTTT. Its translation: CASKLEWVNTGELFF.

This chain connects TRBV28 to TRBJ2-7; a weak D match, TRBD2 (6 bases). Germline CDR1 and CDR2: MDHEN and SYDVKM. The CDR3 totals 14 residues. V lost 11 bases, J lost 4 bases, and 21 bases lay in between. The CDR3 loop is CAGGEAGKRYEQYF. For the CDR3, the DNA is TGTGCCGGAGGAGAGGCGGGAAAGAGGTACGAGCAGTACTTC.

The chain couples TRBV6-4 to TRBJ1-1, with 12 bases that match TRBD1. Germline CDR1 MRHNA, CDR2 SNTAGT. The CDR3 spans 16 residues. Trimming cost V 1 base and J 4 bases; bases outside gene matches: 4. Written as DNA, the CDR3 is TGTGCCAGCAGTGACTTGGGACAGGGGGCGATCACTGAAGCTTTCTTT. It codes for CASSDLGQGAITEAFF.

V and J are TRBV4-1 and TRBJ1-5, with D hard to call. V was trimmed by 2 bases and J by 0 bases, leaving 11 bases between them. The CDR3 has 16 residues. Germline-derived CDR1 and CDR2 are MGHRA and YSYEKL. Here the CDR3 reads CASSQRQEYSNQPQHF. CDR3 DNA sequence: TGCGCCAGCAGCCAAAGACAAGAGTATAGCAATCAGCCCCAGCATTTT.

This chain uses TRBV10-3 with TRBJ2-2; tentatively, D is TRBD1 or TRBD2 (6 bases each). Germline CDR1 and CDR2: ENHRY and SYGVKD. This CDR3 has 15 amino acids. Trimming took 2 bases from V and 4 from J, leaving 11 bases between them. The CDR3 reads CAISERGPPTGELFF. The CDR3 nucleotides are TGTGCCATCAGTGAGCGGGGGCCTCCCACCGGGGAGCTGTTTTTT.

This clone has a single count. V is TRBV29-1 and J is TRBJ1-1, with 7 bases that match TRBD1. This CDR3 has 16 amino acids. Looked up from germline, CDR1 is SQVTM and CDR2 is ANQGSEA. J gave up 4 bases and V 7 bases, and 18 bases lay outside the gene matches. The CDR3 spells CSAPKTGSIGGTEAFF. The CDR3 DNA is TGCAGCGCCCCGAAGACAGGGAGTATTGGTGGCACTGAAGCTTTCTTT. The full variable domain, rest sourced from reference TRBV29-1 and TRBJ1-1, is SAVISQKPSRDICQRGTSLTIQCQVDSQVTMMFWYRQQPGQSLTLIATANQGSEATYESGFVIDKFPISRPNLTFSTLTVSNMSPEDSSIYLCSAPKTGSIGGTEAFFGQGTRLTVV.

The chain employs TRBV4-3 and TRBJ2-1, with D perhaps given as TRBD1 or TRBD2 (5 bases each). Germline lookup yields CDR1 LGHNA and CDR2 YSLEER. CDR3 size: 17 residues. The V and J ends lost 0 bases and 3 bases respectively, with 15 bases between them. The CDR3 region is CASSQDYGGSSYNEQFF. The CDR3 DNA reads as TGCGCCAGCAGCCAAGATTATGGGGGTTCCAGCTACAATGAGCAGTTCTTC.

V and J are TRBV5-8 and TRBJ2-1; no reliable D call. The germline gives CDR1 SGHTS, CDR2 YDEGEE. The germline V and J ends were trimmed by 1 base and 10 bases, with 6 bases remaining between them. This CDR3 spans 11 amino acids. DNA for the CDR3: TGTGCCAGCAGCTTGCAACTCGAGCAGTTCTTC. Protein sequence: CASSLQLEQFF. The full variable domain, completed using reference TRBV5-8 and TRBJ2-1, is EAGVTQSPTHLIKTRGQQATLRCSPISGHTSVYWYQQALGLGLQFLLWYDEGEERNRGNFPPRFSGRQFPNYSSELNVNALELEDSALYLCASSLQLEQFFGPGTRLTVL.

The V and J genes are TRBV29-1 and TRBJ1-1, with TRBD1 as a possible D gene (5 bases). V lost 1 base, J lost 1 base, and 10 bases lay in between. Germline V CDR1 and CDR2: SQVTM, ANQGSEA. The CDR3 has 14 amino acids. CDR3 sequence (DNA): TGCAGCGTTGAAGTGCGTAGGGGGAACACTGAAGCTTTCTTT. It codes for CSVEVRRGNTEAFF.

This clone was detected only a few times. CDR3: CAISDPGQVNTEAFF. CDR3 sequence (DNA): TGTGCCATCAGTGATCCGGGACAGGTGAACACTGAAGCTTTCTTT. The chain uses TRBV10-3 and TRBJ1-1, with TRBD1 matching 8 bases. CDR3 size: 15 residues. Germline V gene lookup returns CDR1 ENHRY and CDR2 SYGVKD. Trimming took 3 bases from V and 0 from J; bases not matched to a gene: 3.

The V call is TRBV6-5, the J call TRBJ2-1; TRBD2 matches 11 bases. The ends lost 11 bases at V and 3 bases at J; junction bases unmatched: 6. Germline loops: CDR1 MNHEY, CDR2 SVGAGI. The CDR3 covers 14 residues. The CDR3 region is CAGRLAGRYNEQFF. CDR3 coding DNA: TGTGCCGGAAGACTAGCGGGACGCTACAATGAGCAGTTCTTC.

The rearrangement uses TRBV7-8 and TRBJ2-7; possibly TRBD1 for D (6 bases). Looked up from germline, CDR1 is SGHVS and CDR2 is FQNEAQ. The CDR3 is made up of 16 amino acids. Trimming pared 1 base from V and 1 base from J, leaving 14 bases between. CDR3 amino acids: CASSLVGQGLSYEQYF. The CDR3 nucleotides are TGTGCCAGCAGCTTAGTTGGGCAGGGGCTATCCTACGAGCAGTACTTC.

The table lists this clone with a few counts. The chain is built from TRBV28 and TRBJ2-4, with unresolved D. Germline V gives CDR1 MDHEN, CDR2 SYDVKM. The CDR3 sequence is 16 residues long. Between the trimmed V and J ends, which lost 6 bases and 0 bases, there was a span of 15 bases. The DNA for the CDR3 is TGTGCCAGCAGCCCTAAAAGTTATGCAGCCAAAAACATTCAGTACTTC. As protein: CASSPKSYAAKNIQYF.

V is TRBV7-8 and J is TRBJ1-2, with a weak D call TRBD1 (6 bases). V lost 10 bases, J lost 4 bases, and 16 bases lay in between. The CDR3 extends over 13 amino acids. CDR1 is SGHVS and CDR2 is FQNEAQ in the germline V gene. CDR3 loop: CATVPGGGYGYTF. In DNA, the CDR3 is TGTGCCACTGTACCCGGAGGGGGCTATGGCTACACCTTC.

The V call is TRBV2, the J call TRBJ2-1; weak D call: TRBD2 (5 bases). The germline CDR1 and CDR2 sequences are SNHLY and FYNNEI. The length of the CDR3 is 14 residues. V was clipped by 8 bases and J by 1 base, with 12 bases between them. CDR3 DNA: TGTGCCAGCGTAGGAGGCCTTTCCTACAATGAGCAGTTCTTC. As protein: CASVGGLSYNEQFF.

This chain uses TRBV2 with TRBJ1-3, with 7 bases fitting TRBD1. V was clipped by 6 bases and J by 3 bases; unmatched bases: 11. The CDR3 is 16 amino acids. The germline CDR1 and CDR2 sequences are SNHLY and FYNNEI. CDR3 in amino acids: CASSEIQGTVGNTIYF. The CDR3, as DNA: TGTGCCAGCAGCGAAATACAGGGGACAGTTGGAAACACCATATATTTT.

The chain couples TRBV5-8 to TRBJ2-1; D remains ambiguous. The CDR3 spans 11 residues. Germline V gives CDR1 SGHTS, CDR2 YDEGEE. V was trimmed by 1 base and J by 5 bases, leaving 1 base between them. CDR3 region: CASSLHNEQFF. The CDR3 region has the DNA TGTGCCAGCAGCTTGCACAATGAGCAGTTCTTC.

A single count supports this clone. The chain employs TRBV7-9 and TRBJ2-5, with TRBD1 matching 11 bases. V gave up 4 bases and J gave up 4 bases; unmatched junction bases: 5. Germline CDR1 SEHNR, CDR2 FQNEAQ (reference sequence). CDR3 length: 15 amino acids. The CDR3 loop is CASSSFGTGGETQYF. DNA of the CDR3: TGTGCCAGCAGCTCCTTTGGGACAGGGGGAGAGACCCAGTACTTC.

Regarding this clone: At one end the junction does not follow the germline gene, possibly because of a read error. V is TRBV2 and J is TRBJ2-2; 12 bases agree with TRBD1. CDR1 SNHLY and CDR2 FYNNEI come from the germline V gene. The CDR3 consists of 15 residues. This chain's CDR3 is CAISRDRGRTGELFF. DNA for the CDR3: TGTGCCATCAGTCGGGACAGGGGGCGTACCGGGGAGCTGTTTTTT.